Sequencing of this TCR beta chain was carried out in a study of T cells after yellow fever vaccination. One entry per CDR3 protein, called by TCRdb with MiXCR from the 5' RACE reads. The data hold about 170,000 distinct CDR3 sequences, with 6.2% observed a single time. The V gene's germline CDR1 is MNHEY and CDR2 SMNVEV (reference sequence). With 5 bases removed from V and 1 base from J, the gap between germline ends came to 10 bases. The CDR3 has 14 residues. This receptor was identified in a man aged 18 to 30 who received the YFV17D yellow fever vaccine. This chain uses TRBV27 with TRBJ2-3; D is uncertain. Material: CD4+ T cells sorted from PBMCs, obtained on the day of the first yellow fever vaccination. Here the CDR3 DNA reads TGTGCCAGCAGTCCTGCTCCCCGCACAGATACGCAGTATTTT. Translation: CASSPAPRTDTQYF.